Shown below are 2 T cell receptor beta chains from a single sample sequenced in a study of human T cells and chemical hapten exposure. TCRdb processed the RACE reads anew with MiXCR; each CDR3 protein has one entry. The table shows approximately 91,000 distinct CDR3 sequences, with 9.5% to 13% occurring only once. Time point noted: patch test 2, 6 weeks after DPC sensitization. Treatment given: therapeutic diphenylcyclopropenone sensitization with weekly scalp DPC. This sample comprised whole blood, obtained in connection with sensitization to the hapten diphenylcyclopropenone (DPC). The receptors derive from a man younger than 35 with alopecia areata. Some clones in this sample may be carry-over from other donors' samples.

This clonotype was seen ten or more times. The chain is built from TRBV28 and TRBJ1-2, with 9 bases aligning to TRBD1. CDR3 length equals 16 residues. After removal of 6 bases from V and 3 bases from J, the junction contained 11 bases not matched to a gene. Germline assignment: CDR1 MDHEN and CDR2 SYDVKM. The CDR3, as DNA: TGTGCCAGCAGCCGCAGGACAGGGGCGGTCGACTATGGCTACACCTTC. Amino acid sequence: CASSRRTGAVDYGYTF.

This sequence joins TRBV14 and TRBJ2-5, with 8 bases matching TRBD2. This CDR3 has 14 residues. Looked up from germline, CDR1 is SGHDN and CDR2 is FVKESK. Losses at the gene ends were 4 bases for V and 9 bases for J; bases not matched to a gene: 10. As DNA, the CDR3 is TGTGCCAGCAGCCTAACTAGCGGACCGTCGGCCCAGTACTTC. Protein sequence: CASSLTSGPSAQYF.